One sample yielded the 3 T cell receptor beta chains listed below, sequenced in a study of Graves' ophthalmopathy and Graves' hyperthyroidism. TCR beta CDR3 amplification used RNA transcripts. HTBI primers were employed in first-round RT-PCR, then a second-round multiplex PCR followed. TCRdb itself ran the multiplex PCR reads through MiXCR, one entry per CDR3 protein. The table shows about 220,000 distinct CDR3 sequences, with roughly 21% occurring only once. Sequenced material: peripheral blood. These receptors came from a woman between 45 and 65 years old with Graves' ophthalmopathy.

In its sample, this clonotype was seen many times. The rearrangement uses TRBV30 and TRBJ2-7; possibly TRBD2 for D (5 bases). Germline CDR1 is GTSNPN and CDR2 is SVGIG (reference sequence). The CDR3 loop spans 15 amino acids. V was clipped by 3 bases and J by 4 bases, with 19 bases between them. This CDR3 reads CAWRGGTLGWYEQYF. CDR3 DNA: TGTGCCTGGAGAGGAGGTACTCTGGGGTGGTACGAGCAGTACTTC.

The chain joins TRBV12-3 or TRBV12-4 to TRBJ2-5; 11 bases line up with TRBD2. Unmatched junction bases numbered 5, after V lost 6 bases and J lost 2 bases. The CDR3 spans 15 residues. CDR3 DNA: TGTGCCAGCAGGCAGACTAGCGGGGATCAAGAGACCCAGTACTTC. As protein: CASRQTSGDQETQYF.

In its sample, this clonotype was seen many times. CDR3 in amino acids: CAWSVSGETQYF. DNA of the CDR3: TGTGCCTGGAGTGTGTCCGGGGAGACCCAGTACTTC. The rearrangement links TRBV30 to TRBJ2-5; D ambiguous. Trimming removed 0 bases from V and 5 bases from J, with 7 bases in between. The CDR3 is 12 residues long. Looked up from germline, CDR1 is GTSNPN and CDR2 is SVGIG (reference sequence).